This T cell receptor beta chain was found in a study of blood T cell repertoires in COVID-19. The wider study: The United States, Italy and Spain provided the acute and convalescent COVID-19 samples. PBMCs, B-cell-depleted T cells, or T cells provided the cDNA or gDNA that made up the material.

The CDR3 runs to 16 residues. The germline gives CDR1 SGHAT, CDR2 FQDESV (reference sequence). Trimming left V 5 bases short and J 4 bases short, with 19 bases between. Assay: immunoSEQ multiplex PCR; the TCRdb copy retains only in-frame clones and omits some. In the table there are more than 40,000 clones, 87% of which are singletons. This clonotype originated in a man between 60 and 75 years old with acute or convalescent COVID-19. The chain has TRBV11-1 and TRBJ2-3, with D perhaps TRBD1 (6 bases). Sequenced material: peripheral blood. For the CDR3, the DNA is TGTGCCAGCAGCCCCCGTGAAGGGGGTCTTGCAGATACGCAGTATTTT. Translated: CASSPREGGLADTQYF.